Shown below are 23 T cell receptor beta chains from a single sample sequenced in a study of human T cells and chemical hapten exposure. Time point described: healthy volunteer bleed at 2 weeks. Whole blood, unfractionated, served as the material for total RNA extraction. TCRdb independently ran MiXCR on the RACE reads; one entry per CDR3 protein. Among about 130,000 distinct CDR3 sequences listed, approximately 8.3% were seen once. What was sequenced was whole blood. Receptors originate from a male donor in good health. Some clones in this sample may be carry-over from other donors' samples.

This clonotype turned up a few times. The chain uses TRBV5-1 and TRBJ2-1, with D possibly being TRBD1 (6 bases). Per germline, CDR1 SGHRS and CDR2 YFSETQ. CDR3 length equals 16 residues. V lost 0 bases to trimming and J lost 4 bases, with 14 bases between them. CDR3 DNA sequence: TGCGCCAGCAGCTTGGAACAGGGAATTTCTTACAATGAGCAGTTCTTC. Translating it yields CASSLEQGISYNEQFF.

This clonotype showed up just a few times. The chain is built from TRBV25-1 and TRBJ2-7; D call uncertain. CDR1 and CDR2 (germline): MGHDK, SYGVNS. The length of the CDR3 is 16 residues. V lost 2 bases, J lost 2 bases, and 16 bases lay in between. The CDR3 is CASSEGLVANPYEQYF. CDR3 in DNA: TGTGCCAGCAGTGAAGGGCTAGTTGCAAACCCCTACGAGCAGTACTTC.

This clonotype has a handful of counts. The chain has TRBV4-2 and TRBJ1-1, with D perhaps TRBD1 (5 bases). The germline V and J ends were trimmed by 0 bases and 4 bases, with 24 bases remaining between them. From germline, CDR1 is LGHNA and CDR2 YNFKEQ. The CDR3 consists of 19 residues. The CDR3 DNA follows: TGTGCCAGCAGCCAAGATCTGAGGACGACGGGATGGGGGGTCACTGAAGCTTTCTTT. Amino acids: CASSQDLRTTGWGVTEAFF.

This clonotype was picked up a small number of times. This chain uses TRBV4-2 with TRBJ2-2; D not certain. Germline lookup yields CDR1 LGHNA and CDR2 YNFKEQ. CDR3 length: 20 residues. Trimming removed 1 base at V and 1 base at J, with 22 bases between. CDR3 in amino acids: CASSQVIYERVGLNTGELFF. CDR3 DNA sequence: TGTGCCAGCAGCCAAGTGATTTACGAAAGGGTGGGCTTGAACACCGGGGAGCTGTTTTTT.

The genes are TRBV7-3 and TRBJ1-1, with TRBD1 matching 8 bases. Germline CDR1 is SGHTA and CDR2 is FQGTGA. The CDR3 has 13 residues. V shed 6 bases and J 4 bases; nucleotides not matched to a gene: 4. The CDR3 loop is CASRFTGGTEAFF. The CDR3, as DNA: TGTGCCAGCAGATTTACAGGGGGCACTGAAGCTTTCTTT.

There are a few counts of this clonotype. The gene calls are TRBV10-3 and TRBJ2-3; D remains unclear. This CDR3 comprises 15 residues. Germline loops: CDR1 ENHRY, CDR2 SYGVKD. V was pared by 2 bases and J by 0 bases, with 9 bases between. Written as DNA, the CDR3 is TGTGCCATCAGTGAGCTGGGATCTAGCACAGATACGCAGTATTTT. Its translation is CAISELGSSTDTQYF.

This clonotype was observed a few times. The chain uses TRBV7-2 and TRBJ2-7, with D possibly TRBD1 on 7 matching bases. CDR3 length equals 15 residues. Trimming cost V 4 bases and J 2 bases, with 15 bases left between them. The V gene's germline CDR1 is SGHTA and CDR2 FQGNSA. In DNA form, the CDR3 reads TGTGCCAGCAGCTCTGGCGGGGACAGAACCTACGAGCAGTACTTC. It specifies CASSSGGDRTYEQYF.

This clonotype was counted between two and nine times. V usage is TRBV5-6 and J usage is TRBJ1-5; D is undetermined. The CDR3 totals 15 residues. Looked up from germline, CDR1 is SGHDT and CDR2 is YYEEEE. Trimming removed 2 bases at V and 3 bases at J, with 12 bases between. CDR3 in DNA: TGTGCCAGCAGCTTCTCCTTACAGTTCAATCAGCCCCAGCATTTT. Its protein is CASSFSLQFNQPQHF.

This clonotype was counted many times. This sequence joins TRBV5-1 and TRBJ1-4; 9 positions match TRBD1. This CDR3 has 14 amino acids. With V trimmed by 2 bases and J by 5 bases, 1 base remained unmatched. The germline V gene has CDR1 SGHRS and CDR2 YFSETQ. The CDR3 bases are TGCGCCAGCAGCTTAGGACAGGGGAATGAAAAACTGTTTTTT. Its protein product is CASSLGQGNEKLFF. The whole variable domain, remainder taken from reference TRBV5-1 and TRBJ1-4, is KAGVTQTPRYLIKTRGQQVTLSCSPISGHRSVSWYQQTPGQGLQFLFEYFSETQRNKGNFPGRFSGRQFSNSRSEMNVSTLELGDSALYLCASSLGQGNEKLFFGSGTQLSVL.

This clonotype has only a few counts. The genes are TRBV6-5 and TRBJ2-1; D unclear. Germline assignment: CDR1 MNHEY and CDR2 SVGAGI. This CDR3 spans 14 amino acids. Trimming took off 2 bases at V and 2 bases at J, with 7 bases between the two ends. In nucleotides, the CDR3 is TGTGCCAGCAGTTACGTCCCGGCCTACAATGAGCAGTTCTTC. It specifies CASSYVPAYNEQFF.

The chain combines TRBV7-9 with TRBJ2-2, with D perhaps matching TRBD1 or TRBD2 (5 bases each). CDR1 is SEHNR, CDR2 FQNEAQ, per germline (reference sequence). Deletions cut 2 bases from V and 3 bases from J, with 10 bases between. The CDR3 is 15 amino acids. CDR3 sequence (DNA): TGTGCCAGCAGCTTACACGGGGCCGACACCGGGGAGCTGTTTTTT. This gives the protein CASSLHGADTGELFF.

This clonotype occurred a few times. The chain couples TRBV15 to TRBJ1-5; 8 bases fit TRBD1. There are 15 residues in the CDR3. Germline CDR1 and CDR2: LNHNV and YYDKDF (reference sequence). V shed 5 bases, J shed 7 bases, and the junction held 10 bases outside the gene matches. CDR3 nucleotides: TGTGCCACCAGCGCCGGGACAGGAGGAACACAGCCCCAGCATTTT. Encoded protein: CATSAGTGGTQPQHF.

CDR3: CASSSVRVQPQHF. The CDR3 region has the DNA TGTGCCAGTAGTTCCGTGAGGGTCCAGCCCCAGCATTTT. The chain has TRBV19 and TRBJ1-5; D is uncertain. This CDR3 comprises 13 residues. Per germline, CDR1 LNHDA and CDR2 SQIVND (reference sequence). Trimming stripped 5 bases from V and 7 bases from J, with 12 bases between.

This clonotype occurred a few times. The rearrangement uses TRBV18 and TRBJ2-7, with D hard to call. The CDR3 has 13 residues. Trimming stripped 5 bases from V and 3 bases from J, with 11 bases between. CDR1 is KGHSH and CDR2 is LQKENI in the germline V gene. CDR3 sequence: CASSGTTVYEQYF. Here the CDR3 DNA reads TGTGCCAGCTCAGGTACTACCGTCTACGAGCAGTACTTC.

There are many counts of this clonotype. CDR3 amino acids: CASSREGLNTEAFF. CDR3 DNA: TGTGCCAGCAGTAGGGAGGGCTTGAACACTGAAGCTTTCTTT. This chain joins TRBV6-2 or TRBV6-3 and TRBJ1-1; no clear D gene. Germline CDR1 MNHEY, CDR2 SVGEGT. There are 14 residues in the CDR3. V lost 5 bases to trimming and J lost 0 bases, with 10 bases between them.

This sequence joins TRBV6-5 and TRBJ1-2, with 12 nucleotides matching TRBD1. There are 15 residues in the CDR3. Germline CDR1 MNHEY, CDR2 SVGAGI. Trimming removed 4 bases from V and 5 bases from J; junction bases left unmatched: 5. CDR3 sequence: CASSFRDRGLYGYTF. The CDR3 DNA follows: TGTGCCAGCAGTTTTCGGGACAGGGGGCTGTATGGCTACACCTTC.

On this clonotype itself: One end of the junction does not line up with germline, which may come from a read error. V gene TRBV4-3 combines with J gene TRBJ2-3; perhaps TRBD2 as D (7 bases). The germline V gene has CDR1 LGHNA and CDR2 YSLEER. The CDR3 length is 16 residues. CDR3 sequence reads: CTSSQDGGGIGNTQYF. CDR3 nucleotides: TGCACCAGCAGCCAAGACGGCGGGGGCATAGGAAATACGCAGTATTTT.

The gene calls are TRBV7-9 and TRBJ2-7, with TRBD2 as a possible D gene (6 bases). V was cut by 1 base and J by 5 bases, with 18 bases left in between. The CDR3 spans 16 residues. Germline V gives CDR1 SEHNR, CDR2 FQNEAQ (reference sequence). CDR3 nucleotides: TGTGCCAGCAGCTTAGTCGGTAGCGGCCCGAGGGACGAGCAGTACTTC. Amino acid sequence: CASSLVGSGPRDEQYF.

This clonotype was seen ten or more times. The chain employs TRBV10-1 and TRBJ2-3; no clear D gene. The V end lost 11 bases, the J end lost 8 bases, and 23 bases lay between the germline ends. Germline-derived CDR1 and CDR2 are WNHNN and SYGVQD (reference sequence). This CDR3 spans 14 amino acids. The CDR3 DNA is TGCGCCTCCCCCCCCGCAAGAGCCCCGTTTACGCAGTATTTT. It yields the protein CASPPARAPFTQYF.

This clonotype has ten or more counts. The chain couples TRBV18 to TRBJ2-7, with D hard to call. Trimming took 2 bases from V and 7 from J, leaving 6 bases between them. Per the germline V gene, CDR1 is KGHSH and CDR2 is LQKENI. This CDR3 has 11 amino acids. The CDR3 bases are TGTGCCAGCTCACCAGGGTGGGAGCAGTACTTC. Translated: CASSPGWEQYF.

This clonotype was seen only a few times. V gene TRBV19 combines with J gene TRBJ1-2; the D gene is possibly TRBD1 (5 bases). Trimming took 5 bases from V and 5 from J, leaving 15 bases between them. CDR1 LNHDA and CDR2 SQIVND come from the germline V gene (reference sequence). The CDR3 is 14 amino acids. DNA of the CDR3: TGTGCCAGTAGTCCGAGTTGGGGGATATATGGCTACACCTTC. Its protein product is CASSPSWGIYGYTF.

This clonotype occurred many times. The V and J genes are TRBV19 and TRBJ2-7, with D perhaps TRBD1 (5 bases). This CDR3 has 13 residues. V was shortened by 1 base and J by 5 bases, with 9 bases between the two germline ends. CDR1 is LNHDA, CDR2 SQIVND, per germline (reference sequence). The CDR3 DNA follows: TGTGCCAGTAGTATAGCAGGGTCTGACGAGCAGTACTTC. Its translation is CASSIAGSDEQYF.

Note on this clonotype: Possible read error: a much larger clone is one base away. This chain joins TRBV5-1 and TRBJ1-1; no firm D call. The CDR3 runs 12 residues. V lost 5 bases, J lost 3 bases, and 8 bases lay in between. Germline V gene lookup returns CDR1 SGHRS and CDR2 YFSETQ. CDR3 coding DNA: TGCGCCAGCAGAAGTCAGGACACTGAAGCTTTCTTT. The encoded protein is CASRSQDTEAFF.